A single sample is the source of the 23 T cell receptor beta chains below, sequenced in a study of CD8+ T cells in alopecia areata listed by TCRdb under 2018. The sample's time point label is to be understood as: baseline before oral tofacitinib. Library construction relied on the immunoSEQ multiplex PCR assay. RNA was extracted from all samples and reverse transcribed into cDNA, which served as template for TCR sequencing. TCRdb retrieved this table from immuneACCESS and kept in-frame rearrangements only. Not all clones are present; in checked studies, unresolved V genes account for under half, and no reason is known for the remainder. Counted in this sample were approximately 180,000 clones; about 72% of them appeared once. The ten largest clonotypes hold approximately 10% of the sample. The specimen comprised CD8+ T cells sorted from blood, sampled at week 0. The source of these receptors is a human donor with alopecia areata.

Only one count was recorded for this clone. This rearrangement joins TRBV15 to TRBJ2-1; 7 bases are a match to TRBD2. V shed 0 bases, J shed 10 bases, and the junction held 12 bases outside the gene matches. CDR1 and CDR2 (germline): LNHNV, YYDKDF (reference sequence). The CDR3 is 16 amino acids. CDR3 nucleotides: TGTGCCACCAGCAGAGAAAAGCGGGGTCCGATCGGGGAGCAGTTCTTC. This encodes CATSREKRGPIGEQFF.

This chain uses TRBV29-1 with TRBJ1-1; 8 nucleotides align to TRBD1. V lost 8 bases to trimming and J lost 0 bases; unmatched junction nucleotides: 5. Germline V gene sequence: CDR1 SQVTM, CDR2 ANQGSEA. The CDR3 extends over 13 amino acids. The DNA for the CDR3 is TGCAGCTCAACAGGGGGGGTGAACACTGAAGCTTTCTTT. Its protein is CSSTGGVNTEAFF. Based on the CDR3 plus reference TRBV29-1 and TRBJ1-1, the full variable domain is SAVISQKPSRDICQRGTSLTIQCQVDSQVTMMFWYRQQPGQSLTLIATANQGSEATYESGFVIDKFPISRPNLTFSTLTVSNMSPEDSSIYLCSSTGGVNTEAFFGQGTRLTVV.

This clone occurred a few times. V is TRBV5-6 and J is TRBJ1-5, with D unclear. This CDR3 has 13 amino acids. The germline gives CDR1 SGHDT, CDR2 YYEEEE. Trimming left V 4 bases short and J 4 bases short, with 9 bases between. The CDR3 here is CASSIGGNQPQHF. The CDR3 nucleotides are TGTGCCAGCAGCATCGGTGGGAATCAGCCCCAGCATTTT. Variable domain in full (rest from reference TRBV5-6 and TRBJ1-5): DAGVTQSPTHLIKTRGQQVTLRCSPKSGHDTVSWYQQALGQGPQFIFQYYEEEERQRGNFPDRFSGHQFPNYSSELNVNALLLGDSALYLCASSIGGNQPQHFGDGTRLSIL.

Written as DNA, the CDR3 is TGTGCCACCAGCAGAGATCCCGGCGGGACCACAGACATTCAGTACTTC. It is translated as CATSRDPGGTTDIQYF. The rearrangement joins TRBV15 to TRBJ2-4, with D possibly being TRBD2 (6 bases). Germline values: CDR1 LNHNV, CDR2 YYDKDF (reference sequence). The CDR3 extends over 16 amino acids. V was pared by 0 bases and J by 8 bases, with 17 bases between. Using reference TRBV15 and TRBJ2-4 for the parts outside the CDR3, the full variable domain is DAMVIQNPRYQVTQFGKPVTLSCSQTLNHNVMYWYQQKSSQAPKLLFHYYDKDFNNEADTPDNFQSRRPNTSFCFLDIRSPGLGDTAMYLCATSRDPGGTTDIQYFGAGTRLSVL.

This chain uses TRBV4-1 with TRBJ1-5; D unresolved. The V gene's germline CDR1 is MGHRA and CDR2 YSYEKL. CDR3 length equals 14 residues. V was trimmed by 1 base and J by 9 bases, leaving 13 bases between them. The CDR3 reads CASSQGASDRPQHF. The CDR3 DNA sequence: TGCGCCAGCAGCCAAGGAGCTTCGGATCGGCCCCAGCATTTT.

The chain is built from TRBV11-2 and TRBJ2-1, with a possible D match to TRBD1 (5 bases). V lost 3 bases and J 9 bases, leaving 9 bases between the germline ends. The CDR3 sequence is 12 residues long. Per germline, CDR1 SGHAT and CDR2 FQNNGV. In DNA, the CDR3 is TGTGCCAGCAGCTTCATCAGGGTTGAGCAGTTCTTC. This gives the protein CASSFIRVEQFF. Full variable domain (remainder filled in from reference TRBV11-2 and TRBJ2-1): EAGVAQSPRYKIIEKRQSVAFWCNPISGHATLYWYQQILGQGPKLLIQFQNNGVVDDSQLPKDRFSAERLKGVDSTLKIQPAKLEDSAVYLCASSFIRVEQFFGPGTRLTVL.

V is TRBV29-1 and J is TRBJ2-7; D might be TRBD1 (6 bases). The V end was cut by 5 bases, the J end by 5 bases, with 13 bases between. Per the germline V gene, CDR1 is SQVTM and CDR2 is ANQGSEA. The CDR3 spans 12 residues. The chain's CDR3 is CSVFRGEDEQYF. The CDR3, as DNA: TGCAGCGTTTTCAGGGGCGAAGACGAGCAGTACTTC.

A few counts support this clone. Additional DNA sequences in this sample encode the identical CDR3. The chain couples TRBV13 to TRBJ2-5; D remains ambiguous. The V and J ends lost 0 bases and 5 bases respectively, with 4 bases between them. This CDR3 contains 12 residues. Germline V gene lookup returns CDR1 PRHDT and CDR2 FYEKMQ (reference sequence). CDR3 DNA sequence: TGTGCCAGCAGCTTAGGCCGCGAGACCCAGTACTTC. This sequence encodes CASSLGRETQYF.

This sequence joins TRBV7-2 and TRBJ1-1, with TRBD1 identical over 10 bases. V lost 4 bases to trimming and J lost 3 bases; unmatched junction nucleotides: 11. The CDR3 contains 17 residues. Looked up from germline, CDR1 is SGHTA and CDR2 is FQGNSA. CDR3 region: CASSSTRPGTGDTEAFF. The DNA for the CDR3 is TGTGCCAGCAGCTCAACGCGACCCGGGACAGGGGACACTGAAGCTTTCTTT.

The rearrangement uses TRBV25-1 and TRBJ1-2; 8 bases match TRBD1. The germline V gene has CDR1 MGHDK and CDR2 SYGVNS. The V and J ends lost 3 bases and 2 bases, in that order; junction bases with no gene match: 8. CDR3 length: 16 amino acids. The DNA for the CDR3 is TGTGCCAGCAGTGATCCGGACAGGGTACAAAACTATGGCTACACCTTC. The encoded protein is CASSDPDRVQNYGYTF.

The V gene is TRBV29-1, the J gene TRBJ2-3, with D possibly being TRBD1 (5 bases). CDR1 SQVTM and CDR2 ANQGSEA come from the germline V gene. The CDR3 runs to 16 residues. The ends were cut back, 4 bases at V and 5 bases at J, with 22 bases in the middle. The CDR3 is CSVVWWGVLEEDTQYF. The CDR3 nucleotides read TGCAGCGTTGTCTGGTGGGGCGTCCTCGAGGAAGATACGCAGTATTTT.

The chain combines TRBV11-3 with TRBJ2-5; 12 nucleotides agree with TRBD2. The CDR3 runs 16 residues. Trimming took 5 bases from V and 4 from J; bases not matched to a gene: 8. Germline CDR1 reads SGHNT; CDR2 reads YENEEA. CDR3 nucleotides: TGTGCCAGCAGCCCCCCTAGCGGGGGGGCCCGAGAGACCCAGTACTTC. Amino acid sequence: CASSPPSGGARETQYF.

The V call is TRBV5-6, the J call TRBJ1-2; a weak D match, TRBD1 (6 bases). Germline CDR1 is SGHDT and CDR2 is YYEEEE. The ends were cut back, 4 bases at V and 6 bases at J, with 19 bases in the middle. The CDR3 is made up of 15 amino acids. The DNA for the CDR3 is TGTGCCAGCAGCCCTGGGTCCCGGGACAAGGATGGCTACACCTTC. This translates into CASSPGSRDKDGYTF. Full variable domain (outside the CDR3, taken from reference TRBV5-6 and TRBJ1-2): DAGVTQSPTHLIKTRGQQVTLRCSPKSGHDTVSWYQQALGQGPQFIFQYYEEEERQRGNFPDRFSGHQFPNYSSELNVNALLLGDSALYLCASSPGSRDKDGYTFGSGTRLTVV.

The sample holds one count of this clone. The gene calls are TRBV29-1 and TRBJ2-7; D is unclear. Germline values: CDR1 SQVTM, CDR2 ANQGSEA. Trimming left V 4 bases short and J 0 bases short, with 10 bases between. The CDR3 totals 13 residues. CDR3 sequence: CSVGATHSYEQYF. The CDR3 DNA sequence: TGCAGCGTTGGGGCTACTCACTCCTACGAGCAGTACTTC.

The chain combines TRBV4-1 with TRBJ1-5; D call uncertain. Trimming left V 0 bases short and J 0 bases short, with 6 bases between. The CDR3 sequence is 15 residues long. Germline CDR1 reads MGHRA; CDR2 reads YSYEKL. CDR3 region: CASSQDRISNQPQHF. CDR3 in DNA: TGCGCCAGCAGCCAAGATCGAATTAGCAATCAGCCCCAGCATTTT.

V usage is TRBV4-1 and J usage is TRBJ2-1, with D tentatively TRBD2 (6 bases). V dropped 1 base and J dropped 5 bases, with 12 bases sitting between them. The CDR3 contains 15 residues. Germline CDR1 MGHRA, CDR2 YSYEKL. The chain's CDR3 is CASSQGGDPNNEQFF. CDR3 nucleotide sequence: TGCGCCAGCAGCCAAGGGGGGGACCCCAACAATGAGCAGTTCTTC.

The V call is TRBV15, the J call TRBJ2-1; 10 nucleotides line up with TRBD1. CDR1 is LNHNV and CDR2 is YYDKDF in the germline V gene (reference sequence). This CDR3 region has 14 residues. The V gene end was trimmed by 3 bases and the J gene end by 7 bases; junction bases not matched to a gene: 3. The CDR3, as DNA: TGTGCCACCAGCAGGCCGGGACAGGGGAATGAGCAGTTCTTC. Amino acid sequence: CATSRPGQGNEQFF. The full variable domain, rest sourced from reference TRBV15 and TRBJ2-1, is DAMVIQNPRYQVTQFGKPVTLSCSQTLNHNVMYWYQQKSSQAPKLLFHYYDKDFNNEADTPDNFQSRRPNTSFCFLDIRSPGLGDTAMYLCATSRPGQGNEQFFGPGTRLTVL.

CDR3 coding DNA: TGTGCCAGCAGCCAAGACGTGACAGGGGGTTTCACCGGGGAGCTGTTTTTT. It encodes CASSQDVTGGFTGELFF. The chain links TRBV4-2 to TRBJ2-2, with TRBD1 matching over 9 bases. CDR3 length: 17 amino acids. The V gene end was trimmed by 0 bases and the J gene end by 4 bases; junction bases not matched to a gene: 6. Germline CDR1 and CDR2: LGHNA and YNFKEQ.

This clone was observed a few times. V is TRBV21-1 and J is TRBJ2-7; the table assigns TRBD1, which was not confirmed against the DNA. TRBV21-1 is shown as a pseudogene. The CDR3 covers 15 residues. The CDR3 nucleotides are TGTGCCAGCAGCCCACCCCTTCGAAGGGACAGGGGTTCCCCCGTC. It encodes CASSPPLRRDRGSPV.

Here the CDR3 reads CASSLGQGAGVGETQYF. The CDR3 bases are TGTGCCAGCAGCTTAGGACAGGGGGCTGGCGTCGGGGAGACCCAGTACTTC. V usage is TRBV7-6 and J usage is TRBJ2-5; 10 nucleotides match TRBD1. The V gene's germline CDR1 is SGHVS and CDR2 FNYEAQ. The CDR3 has 17 residues. V shed 1 base and J 5 bases; nucleotides not matched to a gene: 10.

This clone was counted only a few times. The chain uses TRBV15 and TRBJ2-2; no reliable D call. CDR1 LNHNV and CDR2 YYDKDF come from the germline V gene (reference sequence). V lost 3 bases to trimming and J lost 8 bases, with 7 bases between them. The CDR3 loop spans 12 amino acids. As DNA, the CDR3 is TGTGCCACCAGCAGGGAACAGGGGGAGCTGTTTTTT. This sequence encodes CATSREQGELFF. Supplemented by reference TRBV15 and TRBJ2-2, the full variable domain reads DAMVIQNPRYQVTQFGKPVTLSCSQTLNHNVMYWYQQKSSQAPKLLFHYYDKDFNNEADTPDNFQSRRPNTSFCFLDIRSPGLGDTAMYLCATSREQGELFFGEGSRLTVL.

The V gene is TRBV13, the J gene TRBJ2-5; 8 nucleotides agree with TRBD2. The germline gives CDR1 PRHDT, CDR2 FYEKMQ (reference sequence). V gave up 5 bases and J gave up 5 bases; unmatched junction bases: 7. The CDR3 covers 14 residues. CDR3 loop: CASSPGLVGETQYF. CDR3 nucleotides: TGTGCCAGCAGCCCGGGACTAGTGGGGGAGACCCAGTACTTC.

The chain combines TRBV15 with TRBJ1-2, with D tentatively TRBD1 (5 bases). The V end was cut by 0 bases, the J end by 3 bases, with 8 bases between. This CDR3 region has 14 residues. Germline V gives CDR1 LNHNV, CDR2 YYDKDF (reference sequence). In DNA form, the CDR3 reads TGTGCCACCAGCAGAGATCGGGGGGACTATGGCTACACCTTC. It is translated as CATSRDRGDYGYTF.